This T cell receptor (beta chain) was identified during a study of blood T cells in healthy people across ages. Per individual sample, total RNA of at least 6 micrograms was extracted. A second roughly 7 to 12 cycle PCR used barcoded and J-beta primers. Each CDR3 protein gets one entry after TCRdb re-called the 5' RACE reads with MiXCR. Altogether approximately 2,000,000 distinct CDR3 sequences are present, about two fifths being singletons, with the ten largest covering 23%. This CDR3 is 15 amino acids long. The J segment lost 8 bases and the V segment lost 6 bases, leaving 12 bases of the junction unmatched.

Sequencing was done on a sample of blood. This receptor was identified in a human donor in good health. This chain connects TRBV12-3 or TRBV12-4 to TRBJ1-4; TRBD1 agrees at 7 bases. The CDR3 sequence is CASSARQGILEKLFF. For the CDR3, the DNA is TGTGCCAGCAGCGCTCGACAGGGCATTTTGGAAAAACTGTTTTTT.